This T cell receptor beta chain was identified in a study of control samples from healthy donors and cancer patients. Sequenced by immunoSEQ multiplex PCR; TCRdb stores in-frame clones only, minus some. The sample shows under 200,000 clones, around 92% of them seen only once. Trimming removed 5 bases from V and 0 bases from J, with 8 bases in between. The germline V gene has CDR1 SGHAT and CDR2 FQDESV (reference sequence). The CDR3 has 15 amino acids. The specimen was blood. The V and J genes are TRBV11-1 and TRBJ1-6; the D is unclear. This TCR derives from a woman under 40 in good health. The CDR3 region has the DNA TGTGCCAGCAGCCCGATGCTCTCCTATAATTCACCCCTCCACTTT. Its protein product is CASSPMLSYNSPLHF.